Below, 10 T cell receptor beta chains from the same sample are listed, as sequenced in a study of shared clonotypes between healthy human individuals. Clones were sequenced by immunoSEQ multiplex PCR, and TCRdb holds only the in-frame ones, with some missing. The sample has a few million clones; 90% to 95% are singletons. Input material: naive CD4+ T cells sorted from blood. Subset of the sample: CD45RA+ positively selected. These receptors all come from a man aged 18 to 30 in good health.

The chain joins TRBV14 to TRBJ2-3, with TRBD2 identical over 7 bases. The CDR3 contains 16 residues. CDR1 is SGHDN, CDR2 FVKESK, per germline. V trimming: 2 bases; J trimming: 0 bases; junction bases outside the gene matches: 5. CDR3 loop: CASSQPSGASTDTQYF. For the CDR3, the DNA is TGTGCCAGCAGCCAACCGAGCGGGGCGAGCACAGATACGCAGTATTTT.

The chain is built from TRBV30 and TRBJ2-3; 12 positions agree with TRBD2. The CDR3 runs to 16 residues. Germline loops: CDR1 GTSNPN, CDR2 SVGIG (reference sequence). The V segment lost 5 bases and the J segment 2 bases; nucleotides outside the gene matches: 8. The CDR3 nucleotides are TGTGCCTGGCAAGGCGGACTAGCGGGATACACAGATACGCAGTATTTT. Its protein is CAWQGGLAGYTDTQYF.

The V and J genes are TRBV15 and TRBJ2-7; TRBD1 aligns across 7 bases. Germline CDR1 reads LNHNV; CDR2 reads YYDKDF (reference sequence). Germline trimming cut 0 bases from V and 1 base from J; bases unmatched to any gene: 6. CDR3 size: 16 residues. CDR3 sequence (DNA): TGTGCCACCAGCAGAGATTCCTCCAGGGGGTCCTACGAGCAGTACTTC. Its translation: CATSRDSSRGSYEQYF. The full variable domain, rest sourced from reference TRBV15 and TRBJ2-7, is DAMVIQNPRYQVTQFGKPVTLSCSQTLNHNVMYWYQQKSSQAPKLLFHYYDKDFNNEADTPDNFQSRRPNTSFCFLDIRSPGLGDTAMYLCATSRDSSRGSYEQYFGPGTRLTVT.

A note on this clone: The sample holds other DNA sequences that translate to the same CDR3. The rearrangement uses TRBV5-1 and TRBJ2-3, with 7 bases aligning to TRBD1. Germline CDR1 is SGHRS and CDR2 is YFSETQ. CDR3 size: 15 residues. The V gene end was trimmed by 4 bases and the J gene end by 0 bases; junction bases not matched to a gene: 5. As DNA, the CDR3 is TGCGCCAGCAGCCTAGACAGGGCTAGCACAGATACGCAGTATTTT. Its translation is CASSLDRASTDTQYF.

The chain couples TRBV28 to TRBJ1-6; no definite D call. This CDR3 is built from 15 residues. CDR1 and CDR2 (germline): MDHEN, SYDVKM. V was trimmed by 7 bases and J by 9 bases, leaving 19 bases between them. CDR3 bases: TGTGCCAGCACCTCCATGTTTATGGACTTTTCACCCCTCCACTTT. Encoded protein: CASTSMFMDFSPLHF.

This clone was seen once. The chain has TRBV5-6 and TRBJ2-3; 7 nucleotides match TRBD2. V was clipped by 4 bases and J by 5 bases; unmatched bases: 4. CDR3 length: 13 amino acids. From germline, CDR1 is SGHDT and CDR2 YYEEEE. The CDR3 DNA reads TGTGCCAGCAGCCTGCCGGGGGGAGATACGCAGTATTTT. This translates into CASSLPGGDTQYF.

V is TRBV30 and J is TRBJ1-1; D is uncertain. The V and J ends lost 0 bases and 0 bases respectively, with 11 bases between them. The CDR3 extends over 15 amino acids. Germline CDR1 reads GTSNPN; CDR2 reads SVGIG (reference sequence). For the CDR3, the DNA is TGTGCCTGGAGTGTGGCGGGTGGCATGAACACTGAAGCTTTCTTT. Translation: CAWSVAGGMNTEAFF. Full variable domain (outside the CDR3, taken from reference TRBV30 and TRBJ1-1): SQTIHQWPATLVQPVGSPLSLECTVEGTSNPNLYWYRQAAGRGLQLLFYSVGIGQISSEVPQNLSASRPQDRQFILSSKKLLLSDSGFYLCAWSVAGGMNTEAFFGQGTRLTVV.

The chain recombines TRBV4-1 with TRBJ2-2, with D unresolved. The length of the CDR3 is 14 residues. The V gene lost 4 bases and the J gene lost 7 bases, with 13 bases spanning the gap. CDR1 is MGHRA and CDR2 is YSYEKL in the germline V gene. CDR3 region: CASSRVDSGGELFF. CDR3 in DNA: TGCGCCAGCAGCCGAGTAGATTCAGGCGGGGAGCTGTTTTTT.

The CDR3 reads CAWRSGEAGYGYTF. CDR3 DNA sequence: TGTGCCTGGAGGAGCGGAGAAGCCGGCTATGGCTACACCTTC. This chain uses TRBV30 with TRBJ1-2, with D unresolved. CDR1 is GTSNPN, CDR2 SVGIG, per germline (reference sequence). With 3 bases removed from V and 4 bases from J, the gap between germline ends came to 15 bases. This CDR3 has 14 residues.

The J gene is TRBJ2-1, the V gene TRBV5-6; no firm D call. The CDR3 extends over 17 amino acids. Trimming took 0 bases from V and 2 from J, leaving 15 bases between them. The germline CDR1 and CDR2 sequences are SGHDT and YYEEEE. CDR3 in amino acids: CASSLARMSVAYNEQFF. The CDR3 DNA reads TGTGCCAGCAGCTTGGCCCGCATGAGCGTAGCCTACAATGAGCAGTTCTTC.